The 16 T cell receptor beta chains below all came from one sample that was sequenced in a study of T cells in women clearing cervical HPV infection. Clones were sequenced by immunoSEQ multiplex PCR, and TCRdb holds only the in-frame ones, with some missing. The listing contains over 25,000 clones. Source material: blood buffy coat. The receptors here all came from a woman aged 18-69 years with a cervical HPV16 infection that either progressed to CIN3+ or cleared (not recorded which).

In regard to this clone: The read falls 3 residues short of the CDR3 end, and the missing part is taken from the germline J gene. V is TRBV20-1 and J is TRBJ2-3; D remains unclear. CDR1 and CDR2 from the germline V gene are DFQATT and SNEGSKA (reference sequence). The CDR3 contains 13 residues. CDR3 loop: CSATTGYQETQYF. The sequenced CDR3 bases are TGCAGTGCTACGACTGGATACCAAGAGACG.

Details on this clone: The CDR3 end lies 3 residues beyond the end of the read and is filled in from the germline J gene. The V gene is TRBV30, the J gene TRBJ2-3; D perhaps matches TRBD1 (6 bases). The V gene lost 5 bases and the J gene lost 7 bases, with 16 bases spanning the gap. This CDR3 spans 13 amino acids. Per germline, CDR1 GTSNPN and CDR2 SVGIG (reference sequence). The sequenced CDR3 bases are TGTGCCTGGGGGGAGACAGGCCAACATACG. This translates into CAWGETGQHT. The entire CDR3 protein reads CAWGETGQHTQYF.

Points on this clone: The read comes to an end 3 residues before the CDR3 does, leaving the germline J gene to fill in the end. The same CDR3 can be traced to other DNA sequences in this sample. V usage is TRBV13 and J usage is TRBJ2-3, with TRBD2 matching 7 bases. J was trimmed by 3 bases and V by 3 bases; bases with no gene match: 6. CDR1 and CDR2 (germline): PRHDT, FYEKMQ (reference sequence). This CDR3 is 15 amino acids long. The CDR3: CASSLRLARTDTQYF. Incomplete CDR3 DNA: TGTGCCAGCAGCTTGAGACTAGCTAGGACAGATACG.

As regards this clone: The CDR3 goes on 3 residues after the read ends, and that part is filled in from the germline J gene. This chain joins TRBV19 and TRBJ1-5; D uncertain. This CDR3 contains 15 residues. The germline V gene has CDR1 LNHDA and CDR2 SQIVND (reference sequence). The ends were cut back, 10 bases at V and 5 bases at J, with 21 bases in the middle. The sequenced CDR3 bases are TGTGCCATCTCACGCGGGAGTGGCGTACATCAGCCC. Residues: CAISRGSGVHQP. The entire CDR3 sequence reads CAISRGSGVHQPQHF. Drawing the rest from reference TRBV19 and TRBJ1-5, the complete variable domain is DGGITQSPKYLFRKEGQNVTLSCEQNLNHDAMYWYRQDPGQGLRLIYYSQIVNDFQKGDIAEGYSVSREKKESFPLTVTSAQKNPTAFYLCAISRGSGVHQPQHFGDGTRLSIL.

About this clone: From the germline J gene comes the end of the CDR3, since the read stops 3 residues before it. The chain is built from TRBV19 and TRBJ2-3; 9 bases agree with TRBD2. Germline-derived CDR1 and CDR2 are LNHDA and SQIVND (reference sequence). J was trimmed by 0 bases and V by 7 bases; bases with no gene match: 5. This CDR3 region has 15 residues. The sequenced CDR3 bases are TGTGCCAGTACTTCGACTAGCGGTAGCACAGATACG. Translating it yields CASTSTSGSTDT. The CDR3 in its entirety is CASTSTSGSTDTQYF.

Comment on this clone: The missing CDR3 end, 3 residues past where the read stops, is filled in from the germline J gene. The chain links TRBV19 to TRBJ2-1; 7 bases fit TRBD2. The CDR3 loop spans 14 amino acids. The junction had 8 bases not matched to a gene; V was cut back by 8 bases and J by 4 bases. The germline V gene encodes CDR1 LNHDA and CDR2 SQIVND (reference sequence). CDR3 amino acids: CASSRLAAYNEQFF. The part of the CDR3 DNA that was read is TGTGCCAGTTCCCGGCTAGCGGCGTACAATGAG.

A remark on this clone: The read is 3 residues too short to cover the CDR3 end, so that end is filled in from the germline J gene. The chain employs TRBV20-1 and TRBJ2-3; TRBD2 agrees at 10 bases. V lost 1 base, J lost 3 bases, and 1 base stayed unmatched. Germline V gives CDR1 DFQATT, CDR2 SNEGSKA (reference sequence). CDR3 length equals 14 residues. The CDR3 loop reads CSARVSGRTDTQYF. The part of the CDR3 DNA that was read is TGCAGTGCTAGAGTTAGCGGGAGGACAGATACG.

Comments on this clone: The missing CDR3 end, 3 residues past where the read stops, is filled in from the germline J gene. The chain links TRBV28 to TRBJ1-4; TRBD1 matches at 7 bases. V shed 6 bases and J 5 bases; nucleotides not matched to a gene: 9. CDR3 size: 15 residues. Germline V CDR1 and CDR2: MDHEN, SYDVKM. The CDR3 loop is CASSSPGQINEKLFF. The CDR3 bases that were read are TGTGCCAGCAGCAGTCCGGGACAGATAAATGAAAAA.

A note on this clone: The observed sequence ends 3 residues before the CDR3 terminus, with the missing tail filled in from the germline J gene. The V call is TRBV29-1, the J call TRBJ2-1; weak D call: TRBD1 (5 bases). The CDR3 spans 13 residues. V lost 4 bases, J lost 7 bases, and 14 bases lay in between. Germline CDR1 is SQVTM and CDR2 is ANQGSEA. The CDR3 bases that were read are TGCAGCGTTGGTCAGGGCTCTGGAAATGAG. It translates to CSVGQGSGNE. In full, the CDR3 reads CSVGQGSGNEQFF.

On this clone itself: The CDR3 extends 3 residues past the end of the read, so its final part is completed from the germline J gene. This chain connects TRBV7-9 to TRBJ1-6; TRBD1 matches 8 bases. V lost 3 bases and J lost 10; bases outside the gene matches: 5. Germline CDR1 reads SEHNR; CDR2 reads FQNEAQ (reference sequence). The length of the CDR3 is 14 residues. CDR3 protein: CASSFSTGDSPLHF. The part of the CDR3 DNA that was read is TGTGCCAGCAGCTTCTCGACAGGGGACTCACCC. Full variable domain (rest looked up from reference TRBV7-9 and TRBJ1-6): DTGVSQNPRHKITKRGQNVTFRCDPISEHNRLYWYRQTLGQGPEFLTYFQNEAQLEKSRLLSDRFSAERPKGSFSTLEIQRTEQGDSAMYLCASSFSTGDSPLHFGNGTRLTVT.

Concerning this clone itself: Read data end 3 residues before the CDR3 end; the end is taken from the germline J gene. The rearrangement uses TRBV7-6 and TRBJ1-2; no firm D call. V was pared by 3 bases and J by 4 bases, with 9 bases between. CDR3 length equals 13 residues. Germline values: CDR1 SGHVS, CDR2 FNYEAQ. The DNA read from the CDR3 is TGTGCCAGCAGCTTGACTGGAGGCTATGGC. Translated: CASSLTGGYG. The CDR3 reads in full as CASSLTGGYGYTF.

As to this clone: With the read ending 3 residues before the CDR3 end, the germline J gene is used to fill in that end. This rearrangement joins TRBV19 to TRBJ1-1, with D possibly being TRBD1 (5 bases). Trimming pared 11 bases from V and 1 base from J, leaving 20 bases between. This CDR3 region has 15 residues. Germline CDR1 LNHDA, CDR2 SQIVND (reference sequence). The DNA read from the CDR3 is TGTGCCTCCCGAGGAGGGGAATATTGGAACACTGAA. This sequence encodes CASRGGEYWNTE. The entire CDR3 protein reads CASRGGEYWNTEAFF. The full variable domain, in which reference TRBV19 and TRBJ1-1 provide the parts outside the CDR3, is DGGITQSPKYLFRKEGQNVTLSCEQNLNHDAMYWYRQDPGQGLRLIYYSQIVNDFQKGDIAEGYSVSREKKESFPLTVTSAQKNPTAFYLCASRGGEYWNTEAFFGQGTRLTVV.

The CDR3 bases that were read are TGTGCCAGCAGCTTCAGCGGCTATGGC. This sequence encodes CASSFSGYG. The entire CDR3 protein reads CASSFSGYGYTF. The gene calls are TRBV7-9 and TRBJ1-2; D gene ambiguous. The read finishes 3 residues shy of the CDR3 end, and the germline J gene is used to complete it. V was cut by 3 bases and J by 4 bases, with 6 bases left in between. The CDR3 has 12 residues. Germline loops: CDR1 SEHNR, CDR2 FQNEAQ (reference sequence).

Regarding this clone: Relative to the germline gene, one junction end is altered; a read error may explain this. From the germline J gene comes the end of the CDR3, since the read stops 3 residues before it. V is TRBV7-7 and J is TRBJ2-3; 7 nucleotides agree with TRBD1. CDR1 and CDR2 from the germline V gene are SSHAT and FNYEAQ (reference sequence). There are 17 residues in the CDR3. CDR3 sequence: CASSSLTTGMGNQPQYF. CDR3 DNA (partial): TGTGCTAGCAGCTCGTTAACGACAGGGATGGGCAATCAGCCG.

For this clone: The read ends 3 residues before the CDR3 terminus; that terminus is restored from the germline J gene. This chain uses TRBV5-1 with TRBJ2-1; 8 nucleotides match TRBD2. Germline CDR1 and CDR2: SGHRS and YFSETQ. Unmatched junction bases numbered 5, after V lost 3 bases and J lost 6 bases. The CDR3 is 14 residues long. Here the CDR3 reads CASSSGLESNEQFF. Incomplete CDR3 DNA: TGCGCCAGCAGCTCGGGACTAGAATCCAATGAG.

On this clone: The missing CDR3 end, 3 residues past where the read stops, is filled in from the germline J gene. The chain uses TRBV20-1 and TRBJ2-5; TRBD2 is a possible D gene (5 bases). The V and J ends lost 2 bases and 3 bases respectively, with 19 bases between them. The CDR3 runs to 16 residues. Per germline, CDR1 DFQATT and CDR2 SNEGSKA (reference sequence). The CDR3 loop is CSARRPHLAREETQYF. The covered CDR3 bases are TGCAGTGCTAGACGTCCTCATCTAGCCAGAGAAGAGACC.